The 6 T cell receptor beta chains below were found in one sample sequenced in a study of breast tumors, draining lymph nodes, adjacent tissues. Axillary draining lymph nodes of breast cancer patients supplied the node samples. In TCRdb, the multiplex PCR reads were re-called with MiXCR into one record per CDR3 protein. The sample shows 290,000 or so distinct CDR3 sequences, over 30% of them seen only once. The sequenced sample consisted of axillary lymph node tissue. The origin of the receptors is a female donor with breast cancer. Some clones in this sample may be carry-over from other donors' samples.

This clonotype was detected ten times or more. The chain uses TRBV7-8 and TRBJ2-1, with 12 positions matching TRBD2. Germline CDR1 SGHVS, CDR2 FQNEAQ. With V trimmed by 5 bases and J by 5 bases, 10 bases remained unmatched. The CDR3 consists of 17 residues. The CDR3 loop reads CASSHASTSGGNNEQFF. The CDR3 DNA sequence: TGTGCCAGCAGCCATGCCTCGACTAGCGGGGGCAACAATGAGCAGTTCTTC.

This clonotype was seen many times. J is TRBJ2-3 and V is TRBV30; D is unclear. Looked up from germline, CDR1 is GTSNPN and CDR2 is SVGIG (reference sequence). The CDR3 extends over 11 amino acids. V gave up 5 bases and J gave up 6 bases, with 9 bases separating them. This CDR3 reads CAWELLDTQYF. DNA of the CDR3: TGTGCCTGGGAATTGTTGGATACGCAGTATTTT.

Many counts were recorded for this clonotype. This chain joins TRBV5-1 and TRBJ2-3; TRBD2 matches at 9 bases. Germline V gene data show CDR1 as SGHRS and CDR2 as YFSETQ. CDR3 length equals 17 residues. V shed 1 base and J 0 bases; nucleotides not matched to a gene: 6. This CDR3 is CASSLHLAGTSTDTQYF. The CDR3 DNA sequence: TGCGCCAGCAGCTTGCACCTAGCGGGAACTAGCACAGATACGCAGTATTTT.

Comments on this clonotype: The CDR3 carries no conserved terminal phenylalanine or tryptophan, so it likely arises from a read error. The DNA is omitted, as the CDR3 cannot be located on it reliably, and the CDR3 follows TCRdb's listing. J is TRBJ2-2 and V is TRBV24-1; TRBD2 reflects the table's D call only, with no check against the DNA. Inclusive of both ends, the CDR3 amounts to 18 amino acids. CDR1 KGHDR and CDR2 SFDVKD come from the germline V gene. CDR3 protein: CATSDLQAGAITPGSCQS.

The table lists this clonotype with many counts. The chain has TRBV11-3 and TRBJ2-1, with D tentatively TRBD2 (5 bases). Trimming removed 5 bases at V and 0 bases at J, with 11 bases between. CDR3 length: 15 amino acids. Germline assignment: CDR1 SGHNT and CDR2 YENEEA. The CDR3 reads CASSTRVSSYNEQFF. CDR3 coding DNA: TGTGCCAGCAGCACTAGGGTGAGCTCCTACAATGAGCAGTTCTTC.

The table lists this clonotype with a few counts. A much bigger clone sits one base away, suggesting this may be a read error. The chain carries TRBV5-1 and TRBJ2-2; TRBD1 or TRBD2 may be the D gene (5 bases each). The CDR3 covers 13 residues. Looked up from germline, CDR1 is SGHRS and CDR2 is YFSETQ. CDR3 nucleotide sequence: TGCGCCAGCAGCGCCAGGGTTGTCGGGGACCTGTTTTTT. Amino acids: CASSARVVGDLFF.